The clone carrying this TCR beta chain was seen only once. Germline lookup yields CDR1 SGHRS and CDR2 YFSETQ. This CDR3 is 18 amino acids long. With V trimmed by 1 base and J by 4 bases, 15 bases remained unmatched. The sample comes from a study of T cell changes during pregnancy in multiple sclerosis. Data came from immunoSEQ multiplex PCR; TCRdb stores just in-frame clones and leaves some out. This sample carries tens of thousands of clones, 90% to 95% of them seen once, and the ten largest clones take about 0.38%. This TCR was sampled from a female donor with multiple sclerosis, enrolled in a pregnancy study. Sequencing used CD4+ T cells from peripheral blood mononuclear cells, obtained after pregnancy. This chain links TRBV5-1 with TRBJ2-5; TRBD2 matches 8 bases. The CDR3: CASSLIRGSGGSVETQYF. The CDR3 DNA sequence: TGCGCCAGCAGCTTGATCCGAGGAAGCGGGGGTTCGGTAGAGACCCAGTACTTC. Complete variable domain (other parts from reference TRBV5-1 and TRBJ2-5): KAGVTQTPRYLIKTRGQQVTLSCSPISGHRSVSWYQQTPGQGLQFLFEYFSETQRNKGNFPGRFSGRQFSNSRSEMNVSTLELGDSALYLCASSLIRGSGGSVETQYFGPGTRLLVL.